This T cell receptor beta chain was recorded in a study of OX40 agonist ivuxolimab in advanced cancers. The overall study: Dose-escalation patients were diagnosed with hepatocellular carcinoma, melanoma, renal cell cancer or head and neck cancer. Three individuals attained partial responses, comprising one hepatocellular carcinoma case and two cutaneous melanoma cases.

Blood was sampled at baseline, cycle 4 day 1, and cycle 7 day 1. The ends lost 6 bases at V and 2 bases at J; junction bases unmatched: 5. The V gene's germline CDR1 is MRHNA and CDR2 SNTAGT. The CDR3 runs 15 residues. The data were produced by immunoSEQ multiplex PCR, yet TCRdb's version contains in-frame clones alone and is incomplete. The sample shows about 94,000 clones, about 93% of them seen only once. Here the sequenced sample was CD4+ or CD8+ T cells sorted from blood, taken in a trial of the OX40 agonist ivuxolimab. The receptor's source is an adult with an advanced solid tumor such as melanoma, head and neck, liver or kidney cancer. The chain joins TRBV6-4 to TRBJ2-1, with 9 nucleotides matching TRBD2. CDR3 loop: CASSPLAGAYNEQFF. CDR3 in DNA: TGTGCCAGCAGCCCACTAGCGGGTGCCTACAATGAGCAGTTCTTC.